This TCR beta chain was captured in a study of blood T cell repertoires in COVID-19. Germline-derived CDR1 and CDR2 are LNHDA and SQIVND (reference sequence). Trimming took off 3 bases at V and 5 bases at J, with 11 bases between the two ends. This CDR3 region has 15 residues. Methods used by the authors: Nucleated cell number was recorded as an estimate derived from reference gene primer amplification. Produced via immunoSEQ multiplex PCR; TCRdb's table is partial and in-frame only. For V, J and clone size, that table is used; D and trimming come from the DNA. In the table there are roughly 250,000 clones, approximately 88% of which are singletons.

This clonotype was sampled from a woman aged 40 to 50 with acute COVID-19. The rearrangement uses TRBV19 and TRBJ1-6; tentative D call: TRBD1 (5 bases). The material sequenced was PBMCs or T cells enriched from blood (not recorded which). CDR3 nucleotides: TGTGCCAGTAGTATGCAGGGTTCGGATAATTCACCCCTCCACTTT. This gives the protein CASSMQGSDNSPLHF.